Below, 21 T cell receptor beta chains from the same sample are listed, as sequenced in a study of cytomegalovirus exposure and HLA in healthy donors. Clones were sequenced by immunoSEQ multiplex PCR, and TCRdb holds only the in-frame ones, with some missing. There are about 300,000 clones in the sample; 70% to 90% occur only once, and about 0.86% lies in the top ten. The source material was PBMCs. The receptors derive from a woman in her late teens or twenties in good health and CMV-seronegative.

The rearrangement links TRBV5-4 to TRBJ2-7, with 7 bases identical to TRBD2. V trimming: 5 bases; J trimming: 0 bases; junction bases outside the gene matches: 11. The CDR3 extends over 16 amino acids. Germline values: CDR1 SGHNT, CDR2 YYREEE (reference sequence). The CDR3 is CASSLSGALSSYEQYF. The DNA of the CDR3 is TGTGCCAGCAGTTTAAGCGGGGCCCTATCCTCCTACGAGCAGTACTTC. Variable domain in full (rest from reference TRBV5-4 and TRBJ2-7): ETGVTQSPTHLIKTRGQQVTLRCSSQSGHNTVSWYQQALGQGPQFIFQYYREEENGRGNFPPRFSGLQFPNYSSELNVNALELDDSALYLCASSLSGALSSYEQYFGPGTRLTVT.

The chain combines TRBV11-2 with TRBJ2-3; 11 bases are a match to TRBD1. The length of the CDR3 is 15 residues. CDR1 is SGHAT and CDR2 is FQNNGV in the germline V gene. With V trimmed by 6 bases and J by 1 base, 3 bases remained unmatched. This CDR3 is CASSGQGAGTDTQYF. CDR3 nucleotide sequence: TGTGCCAGCAGTGGACAGGGGGCGGGCACAGATACGCAGTATTTT.

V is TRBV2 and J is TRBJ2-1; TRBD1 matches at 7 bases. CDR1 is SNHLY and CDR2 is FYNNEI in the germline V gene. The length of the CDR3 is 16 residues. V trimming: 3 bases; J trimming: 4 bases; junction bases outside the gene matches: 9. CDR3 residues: CASSDRQGVGYNEQFF. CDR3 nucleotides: TGTGCCAGCAGTGACCGACAGGGTGTAGGGTACAATGAGCAGTTCTTC. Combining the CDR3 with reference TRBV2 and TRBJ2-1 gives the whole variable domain EPEVTQTPSHQVTQMGQEVILRCVPISNHLYFYWYRQILGQKVEFLVSFYNNEISEKSEIFDDQFSVERPDGSNFTLKIRSTKLEDSAMYFCASSDRQGVGYNEQFFGPGTRLTVL.

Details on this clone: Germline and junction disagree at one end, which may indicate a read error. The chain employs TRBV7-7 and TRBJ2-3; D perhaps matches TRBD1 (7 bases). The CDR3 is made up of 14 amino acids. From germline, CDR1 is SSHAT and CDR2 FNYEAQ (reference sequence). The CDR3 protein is CASSTGGGEDTQYF. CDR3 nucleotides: TGTGCTAGCAGCACCGGAGGGGGCGAAGATACGCAGTATTTT.

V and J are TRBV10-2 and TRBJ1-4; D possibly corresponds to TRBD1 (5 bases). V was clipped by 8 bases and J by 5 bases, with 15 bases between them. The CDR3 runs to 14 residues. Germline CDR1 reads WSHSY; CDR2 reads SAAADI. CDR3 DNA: TGCGCCAGCGCTCCAGGGACTCAGAATGAAAAACTGTTTTTT. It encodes CASAPGTQNEKLFF.

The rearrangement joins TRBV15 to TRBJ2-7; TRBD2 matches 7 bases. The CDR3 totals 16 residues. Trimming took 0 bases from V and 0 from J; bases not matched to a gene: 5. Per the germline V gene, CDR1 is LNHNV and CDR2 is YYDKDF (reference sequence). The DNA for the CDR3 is TGTGCCACCAGCAGAGATCGGGAGGAGAACTCCTACGAGCAGTACTTC. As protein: CATSRDREENSYEQYF. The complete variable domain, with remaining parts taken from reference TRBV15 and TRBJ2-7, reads DAMVIQNPRYQVTQFGKPVTLSCSQTLNHNVMYWYQQKSSQAPKLLFHYYDKDFNNEADTPDNFQSRRPNTSFCFLDIRSPGLGDTAMYLCATSRDREENSYEQYFGPGTRLTVT.

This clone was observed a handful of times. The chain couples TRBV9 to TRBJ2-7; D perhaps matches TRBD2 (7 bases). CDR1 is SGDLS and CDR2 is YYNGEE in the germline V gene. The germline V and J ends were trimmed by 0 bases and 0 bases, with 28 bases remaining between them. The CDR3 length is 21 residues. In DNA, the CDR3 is TGTGCCAGCAGCGTAGGTAATTCGGGGGCTAGCGGAATCTTAAGCTCCTACGAGCAGTACTTC. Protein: CASSVGNSGASGILSSYEQYF.

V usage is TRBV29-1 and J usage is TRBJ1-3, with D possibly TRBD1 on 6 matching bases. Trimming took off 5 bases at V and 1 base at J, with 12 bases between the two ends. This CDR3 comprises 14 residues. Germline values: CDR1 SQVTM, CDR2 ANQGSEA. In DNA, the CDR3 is TGCAGCGTTCTTACAGGGTTTTCTGGAAACACCATATATTTT. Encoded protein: CSVLTGFSGNTIYF.

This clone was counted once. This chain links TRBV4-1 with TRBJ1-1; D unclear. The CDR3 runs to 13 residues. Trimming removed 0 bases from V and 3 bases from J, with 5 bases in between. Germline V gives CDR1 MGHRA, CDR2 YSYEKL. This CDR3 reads CASSQDSDTEAFF. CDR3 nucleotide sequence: TGCGCCAGCAGCCAAGACTCGGACACTGAAGCTTTCTTT.

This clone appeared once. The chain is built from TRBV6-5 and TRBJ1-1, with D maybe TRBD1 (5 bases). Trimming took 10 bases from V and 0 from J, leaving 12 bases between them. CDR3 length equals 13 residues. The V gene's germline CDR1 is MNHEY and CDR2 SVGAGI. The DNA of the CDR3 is TGTGCCACCAGACGACAGATGAACACTGAAGCTTTCTTT. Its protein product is CATRRQMNTEAFF.

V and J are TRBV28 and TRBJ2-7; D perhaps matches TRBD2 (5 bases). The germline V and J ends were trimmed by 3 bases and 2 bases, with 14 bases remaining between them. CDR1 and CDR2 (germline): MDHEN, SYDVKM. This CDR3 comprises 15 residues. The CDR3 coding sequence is TGTGCCAGCAGTTTCAGGAAGTTGGGAGCCTACGAGCAGTACTTC. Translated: CASSFRKLGAYEQYF.

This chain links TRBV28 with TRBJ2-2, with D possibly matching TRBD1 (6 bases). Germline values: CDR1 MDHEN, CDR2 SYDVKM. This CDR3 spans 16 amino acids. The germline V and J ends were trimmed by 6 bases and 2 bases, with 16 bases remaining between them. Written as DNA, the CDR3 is TGTGCCAGCAGCCGAGGCCTAGGGGGAAACACCGGGGAGCTGTTTTTT. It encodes CASSRGLGGNTGELFF.

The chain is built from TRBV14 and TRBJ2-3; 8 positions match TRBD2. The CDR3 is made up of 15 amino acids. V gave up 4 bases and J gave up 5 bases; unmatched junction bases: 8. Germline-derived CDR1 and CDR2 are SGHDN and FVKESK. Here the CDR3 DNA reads TGTGCCAGCAGCCCCTTCGCGGGAGGTGTAGATACGCAGTATTTT. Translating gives CASSPFAGGVDTQYF. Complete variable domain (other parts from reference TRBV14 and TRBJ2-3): EAGVTQFPSHSVIEKGQTVTLRCDPISGHDNLYWYRRVMGKEIKFLLHFVKESKQDESGMPNNRFLAERTGGTYSTLKVQPAELEDSGVYFCASSPFAGGVDTQYFGPGTRLTVL.

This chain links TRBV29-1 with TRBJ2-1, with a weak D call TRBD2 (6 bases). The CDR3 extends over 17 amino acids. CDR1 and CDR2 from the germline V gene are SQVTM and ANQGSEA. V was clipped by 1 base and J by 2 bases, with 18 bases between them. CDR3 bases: TGCAGCGTTGAAGTGGGCTTGGGACTGGTGACCTACAATGAGCAGTTCTTC. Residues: CSVEVGLGLVTYNEQFF.

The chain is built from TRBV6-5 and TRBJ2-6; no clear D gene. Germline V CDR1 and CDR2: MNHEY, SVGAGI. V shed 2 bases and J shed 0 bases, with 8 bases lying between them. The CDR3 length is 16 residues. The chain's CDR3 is CASSYQSRSGANVLTF. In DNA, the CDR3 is TGTGCCAGCAGTTACCAGTCCCGCTCTGGGGCCAACGTCCTGACTTTC.

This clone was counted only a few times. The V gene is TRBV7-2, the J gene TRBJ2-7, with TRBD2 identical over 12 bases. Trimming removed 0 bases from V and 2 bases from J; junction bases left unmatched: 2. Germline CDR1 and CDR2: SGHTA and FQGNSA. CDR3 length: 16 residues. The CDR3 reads CASSLAGLAGAYEQYF. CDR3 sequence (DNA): TGTGCCAGCAGCTTAGCGGGACTAGCGGGTGCCTACGAGCAGTACTTC.

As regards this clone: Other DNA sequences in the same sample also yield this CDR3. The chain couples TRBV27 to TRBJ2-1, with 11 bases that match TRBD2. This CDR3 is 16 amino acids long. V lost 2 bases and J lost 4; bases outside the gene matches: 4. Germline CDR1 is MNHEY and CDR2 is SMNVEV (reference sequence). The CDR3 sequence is CASSLRTSGGYNEQFF. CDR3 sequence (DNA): TGTGCCAGCAGTTTAAGAACTAGCGGGGGTTACAATGAGCAGTTCTTC.

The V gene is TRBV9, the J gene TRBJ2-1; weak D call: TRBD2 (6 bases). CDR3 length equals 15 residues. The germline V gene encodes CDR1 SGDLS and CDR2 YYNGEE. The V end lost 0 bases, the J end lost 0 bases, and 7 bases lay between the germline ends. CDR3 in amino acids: CASSVGGISYNEQFF. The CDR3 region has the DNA TGTGCCAGCAGCGTAGGCGGGATCTCCTACAATGAGCAGTTCTTC.

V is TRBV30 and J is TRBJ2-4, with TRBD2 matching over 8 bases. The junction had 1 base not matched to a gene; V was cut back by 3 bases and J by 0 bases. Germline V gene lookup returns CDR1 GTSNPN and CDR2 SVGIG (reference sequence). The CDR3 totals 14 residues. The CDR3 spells CAWRLAGAKNIQYF. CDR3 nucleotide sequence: TGTGCCTGGAGGCTAGCGGGAGCCAAAAACATTCAGTACTTC.

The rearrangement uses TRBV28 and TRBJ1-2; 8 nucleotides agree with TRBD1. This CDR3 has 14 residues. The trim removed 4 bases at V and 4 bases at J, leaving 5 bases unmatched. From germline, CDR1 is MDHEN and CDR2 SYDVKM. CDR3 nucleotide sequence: TGTGCCAGCAGTTCGACAGGGGTCATCTATGGCTACACCTTC. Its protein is CASSSTGVIYGYTF.

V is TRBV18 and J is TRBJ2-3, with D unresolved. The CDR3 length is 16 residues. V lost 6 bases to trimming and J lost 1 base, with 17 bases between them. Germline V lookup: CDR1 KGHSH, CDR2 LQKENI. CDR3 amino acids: CASSPAVGRGTDTQYF. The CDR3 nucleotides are TGTGCCAGCTCCCCCGCAGTGGGTCGGGGCACAGATACGCAGTATTTT.